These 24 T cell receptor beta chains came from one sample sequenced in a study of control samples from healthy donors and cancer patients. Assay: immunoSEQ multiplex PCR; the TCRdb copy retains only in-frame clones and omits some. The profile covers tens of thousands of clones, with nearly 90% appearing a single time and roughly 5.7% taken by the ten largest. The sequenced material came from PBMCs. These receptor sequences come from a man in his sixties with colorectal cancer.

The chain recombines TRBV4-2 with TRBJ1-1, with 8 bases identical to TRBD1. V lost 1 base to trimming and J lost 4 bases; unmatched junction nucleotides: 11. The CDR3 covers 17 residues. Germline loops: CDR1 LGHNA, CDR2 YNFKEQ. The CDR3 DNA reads TGTGCCAGCAGCCAAGTCGGTCAGGGGGCGTCGGTCACTGAAGCTTTCTTT. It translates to CASSQVGQGASVTEAFF.

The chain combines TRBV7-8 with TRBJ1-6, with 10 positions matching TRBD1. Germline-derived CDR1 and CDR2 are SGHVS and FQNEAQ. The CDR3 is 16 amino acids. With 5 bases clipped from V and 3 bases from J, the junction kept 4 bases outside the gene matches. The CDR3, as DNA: TGTGCCAGCAGCCGGCGGACAGGGGGCTATAATTCACCCCTCCACTTT. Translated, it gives CASSRRTGGYNSPLHF.

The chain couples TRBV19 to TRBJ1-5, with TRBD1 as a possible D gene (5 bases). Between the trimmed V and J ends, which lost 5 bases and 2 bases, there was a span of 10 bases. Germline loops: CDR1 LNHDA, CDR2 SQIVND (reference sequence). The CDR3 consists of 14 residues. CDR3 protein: CASSVGDRNQPQHF. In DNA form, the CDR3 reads TGTGCCAGTAGTGTGGGGGACCGCAATCAGCCCCAGCATTTT. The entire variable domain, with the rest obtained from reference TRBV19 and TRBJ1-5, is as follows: DGGITQSPKYLFRKEGQNVTLSCEQNLNHDAMYWYRQDPGQGLRLIYYSQIVNDFQKGDIAEGYSVSREKKESFPLTVTSAQKNPTAFYLCASSVGDRNQPQHFGDGTRLSIL.

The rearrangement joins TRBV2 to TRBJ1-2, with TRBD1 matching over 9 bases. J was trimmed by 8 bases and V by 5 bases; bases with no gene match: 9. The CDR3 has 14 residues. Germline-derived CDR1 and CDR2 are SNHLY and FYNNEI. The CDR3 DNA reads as TGTGCCAGCAGTATCGGACAGGGGTTCTCGGGCTACACCTTC. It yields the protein CASSIGQGFSGYTF.

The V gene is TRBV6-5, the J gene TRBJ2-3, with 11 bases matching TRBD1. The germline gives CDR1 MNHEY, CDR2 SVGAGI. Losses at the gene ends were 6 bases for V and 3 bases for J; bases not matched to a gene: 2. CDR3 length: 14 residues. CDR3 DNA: TGTGCCAGCAGACGGGACAGGGGGACAGATACGCAGTATTTT. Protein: CASRRDRGTDTQYF.

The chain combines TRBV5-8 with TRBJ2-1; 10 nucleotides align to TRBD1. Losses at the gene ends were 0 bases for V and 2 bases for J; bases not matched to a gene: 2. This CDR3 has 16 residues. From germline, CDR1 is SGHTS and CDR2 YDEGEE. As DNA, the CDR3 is TGTGCCAGCAGCTTGGGGACAGGGGGTACCTACAATGAGCAGTTCTTC. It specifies CASSLGTGGTYNEQFF.

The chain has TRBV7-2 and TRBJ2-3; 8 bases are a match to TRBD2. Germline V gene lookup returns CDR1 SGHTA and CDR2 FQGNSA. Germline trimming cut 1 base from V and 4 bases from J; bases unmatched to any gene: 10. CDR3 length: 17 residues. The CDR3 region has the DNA TGTGCCAGCAGCTTAGTGTTCGCGGGGGGTGAGGCAGATACGCAGTATTTT. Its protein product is CASSLVFAGGEADTQYF.

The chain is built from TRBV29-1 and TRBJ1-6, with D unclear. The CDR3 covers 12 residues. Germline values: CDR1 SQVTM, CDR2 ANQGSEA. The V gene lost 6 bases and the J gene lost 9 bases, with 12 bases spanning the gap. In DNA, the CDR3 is TGCAGCGTGTCGGGGTTCGGTTCACCCCTCCACTTT. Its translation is CSVSGFGSPLHF.

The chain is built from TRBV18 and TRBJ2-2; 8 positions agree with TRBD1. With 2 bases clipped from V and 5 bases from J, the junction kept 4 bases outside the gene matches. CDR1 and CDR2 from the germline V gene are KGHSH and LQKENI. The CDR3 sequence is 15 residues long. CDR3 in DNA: TGTGCCAGCTCACCAGGACAGGGTGGAACCGGGGAGCTGTTTTTT. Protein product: CASSPGQGGTGELFF. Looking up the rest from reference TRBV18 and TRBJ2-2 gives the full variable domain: NAGVMQNPRHLVRRRGQEARLRCSPMKGHSHVYWYRQLPEEGLKFMVYLQKENIIDESGMPKERFSAEFPKEGPSILRIQQVVRGDSAAYFCASSPGQGGTGELFFGEGSRLTVL.

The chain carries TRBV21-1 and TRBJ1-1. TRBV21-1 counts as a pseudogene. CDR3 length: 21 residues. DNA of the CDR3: TGTGCCAGCAGCTTCAGCAAAAAGGAGCGGGGGGGAGGGATCCAGAACACTGAAGCTTTCTTT. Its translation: CASSFSKKERGGGIQNTEAFF.

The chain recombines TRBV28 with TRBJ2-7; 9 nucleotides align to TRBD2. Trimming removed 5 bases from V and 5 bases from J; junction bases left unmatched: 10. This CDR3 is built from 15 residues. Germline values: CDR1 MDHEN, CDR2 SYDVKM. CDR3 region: CASSLTGTSTHEQYF. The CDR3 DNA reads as TGTGCCAGCAGTCTAACCGGGACTAGCACCCACGAGCAGTACTTC. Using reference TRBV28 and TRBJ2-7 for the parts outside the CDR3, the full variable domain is DVKVTQSSRYLVKRTGEKVFLECVQDMDHENMFWYRQDPGLGLRLIYFSYDVKMKEKGDIPEGYSVSREKKERFSLILESASTNQTSMYLCASSLTGTSTHEQYFGPGTRLTVT.

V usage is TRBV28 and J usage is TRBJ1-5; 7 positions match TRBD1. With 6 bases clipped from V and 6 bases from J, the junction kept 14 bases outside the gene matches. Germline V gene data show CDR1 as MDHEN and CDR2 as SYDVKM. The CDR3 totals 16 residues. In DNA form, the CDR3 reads TGTGCCAGCAGCAGTTTAGCGACAGGGAGTTTTCAGCCCCAGCATTTT. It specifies CASSSLATGSFQPQHF.

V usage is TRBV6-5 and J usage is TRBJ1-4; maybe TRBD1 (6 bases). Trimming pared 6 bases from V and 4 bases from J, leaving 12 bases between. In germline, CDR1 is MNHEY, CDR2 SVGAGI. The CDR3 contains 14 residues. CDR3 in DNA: TGTGCCAGCAGCTCAACAGGGATTAATGAAAAACTGTTTTTT. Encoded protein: CASSSTGINEKLFF.

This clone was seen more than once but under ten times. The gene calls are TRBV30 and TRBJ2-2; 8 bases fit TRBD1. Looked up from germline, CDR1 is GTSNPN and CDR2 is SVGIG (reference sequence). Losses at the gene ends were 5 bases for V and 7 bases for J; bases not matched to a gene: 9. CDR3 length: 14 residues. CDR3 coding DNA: TGTGCCTGGTGGACAGGGAGAGTTGGCGGGGAGCTGTTTTTT. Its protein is CAWWTGRVGGELFF.

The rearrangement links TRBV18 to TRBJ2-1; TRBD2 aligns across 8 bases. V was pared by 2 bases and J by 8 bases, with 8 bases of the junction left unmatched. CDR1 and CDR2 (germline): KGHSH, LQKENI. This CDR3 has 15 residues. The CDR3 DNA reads TGTGCCAGCTCACCAGCCCCGCCGCGGGGGGATGAGCAGTTCTTC. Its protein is CASSPAPPRGDEQFF.

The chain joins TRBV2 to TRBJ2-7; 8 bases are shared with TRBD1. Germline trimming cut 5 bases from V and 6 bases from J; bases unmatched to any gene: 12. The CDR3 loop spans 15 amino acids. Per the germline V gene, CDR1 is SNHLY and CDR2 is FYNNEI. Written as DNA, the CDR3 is TGTGCCAGCAGTCACATTGCACAGGGGGTTCCCGAGCAGTACTTC. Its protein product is CASSHIAQGVPEQYF.

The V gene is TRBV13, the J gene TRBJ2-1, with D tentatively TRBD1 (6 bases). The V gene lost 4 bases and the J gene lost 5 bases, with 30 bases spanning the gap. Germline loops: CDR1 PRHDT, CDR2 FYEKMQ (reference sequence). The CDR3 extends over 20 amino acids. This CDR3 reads CASSSRGTKLKPDLHNEQFF. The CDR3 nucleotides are TGTGCCAGCAGCTCGAGGGGGACGAAGCTAAAACCCGATCTTCACAATGAGCAGTTCTTC.

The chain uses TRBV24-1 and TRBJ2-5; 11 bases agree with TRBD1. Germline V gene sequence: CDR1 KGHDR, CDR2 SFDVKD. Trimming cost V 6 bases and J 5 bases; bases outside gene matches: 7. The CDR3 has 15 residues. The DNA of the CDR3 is TGTGCCACCAGTCGGACAGGGGGCGAGCGGGAGACCCAGTACTTC. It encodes CATSRTGGERETQYF.

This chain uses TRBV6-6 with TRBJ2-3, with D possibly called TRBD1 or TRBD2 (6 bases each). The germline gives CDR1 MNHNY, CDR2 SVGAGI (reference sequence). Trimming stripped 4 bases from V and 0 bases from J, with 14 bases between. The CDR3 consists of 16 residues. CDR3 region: CASSSRGGYSTDTQYF. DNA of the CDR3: TGTGCCAGCAGTTCCCGAGGGGGGTACAGCACAGATACGCAGTATTTT.

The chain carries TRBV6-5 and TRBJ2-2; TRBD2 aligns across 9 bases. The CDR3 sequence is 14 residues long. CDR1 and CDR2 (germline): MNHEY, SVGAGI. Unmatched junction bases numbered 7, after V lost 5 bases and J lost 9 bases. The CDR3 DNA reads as TGTGCCAGCAGTACCGGGACTAGCTTGCGGGAGCTGTTTTTT. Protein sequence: CASSTGTSLRELFF.

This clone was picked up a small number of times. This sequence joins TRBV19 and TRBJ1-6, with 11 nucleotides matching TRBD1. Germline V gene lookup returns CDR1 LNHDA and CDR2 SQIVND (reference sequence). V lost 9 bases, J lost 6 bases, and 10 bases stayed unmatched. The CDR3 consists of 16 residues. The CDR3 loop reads CASRDRGWTSNSPLHF. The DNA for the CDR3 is TGTGCCAGCCGGGACAGGGGGTGGACCTCTAATTCACCCCTCCACTTT.

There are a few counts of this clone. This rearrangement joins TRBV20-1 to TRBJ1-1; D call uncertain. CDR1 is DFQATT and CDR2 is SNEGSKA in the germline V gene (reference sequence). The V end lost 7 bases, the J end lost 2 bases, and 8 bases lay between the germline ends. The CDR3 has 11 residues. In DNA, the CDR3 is TGCAGTGTCCAGAGTAACACTGAAGCTTTCTTT. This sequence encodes CSVQSNTEAFF.

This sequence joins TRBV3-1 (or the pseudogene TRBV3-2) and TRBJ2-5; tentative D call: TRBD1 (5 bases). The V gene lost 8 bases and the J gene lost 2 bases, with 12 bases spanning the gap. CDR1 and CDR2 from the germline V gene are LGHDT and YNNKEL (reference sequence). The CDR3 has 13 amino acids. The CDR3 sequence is CASAQGGQETQYF. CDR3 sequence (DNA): TGTGCCAGCGCCCAGGGTGGACAAGAGACCCAGTACTTC.

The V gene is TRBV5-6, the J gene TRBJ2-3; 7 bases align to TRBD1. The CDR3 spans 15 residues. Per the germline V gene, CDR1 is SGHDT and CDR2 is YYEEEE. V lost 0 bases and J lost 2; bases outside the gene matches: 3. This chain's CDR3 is CASSLAGTATDTQYF. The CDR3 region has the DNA TGTGCCAGCAGCTTGGCCGGGACAGCCACAGATACGCAGTATTTT.